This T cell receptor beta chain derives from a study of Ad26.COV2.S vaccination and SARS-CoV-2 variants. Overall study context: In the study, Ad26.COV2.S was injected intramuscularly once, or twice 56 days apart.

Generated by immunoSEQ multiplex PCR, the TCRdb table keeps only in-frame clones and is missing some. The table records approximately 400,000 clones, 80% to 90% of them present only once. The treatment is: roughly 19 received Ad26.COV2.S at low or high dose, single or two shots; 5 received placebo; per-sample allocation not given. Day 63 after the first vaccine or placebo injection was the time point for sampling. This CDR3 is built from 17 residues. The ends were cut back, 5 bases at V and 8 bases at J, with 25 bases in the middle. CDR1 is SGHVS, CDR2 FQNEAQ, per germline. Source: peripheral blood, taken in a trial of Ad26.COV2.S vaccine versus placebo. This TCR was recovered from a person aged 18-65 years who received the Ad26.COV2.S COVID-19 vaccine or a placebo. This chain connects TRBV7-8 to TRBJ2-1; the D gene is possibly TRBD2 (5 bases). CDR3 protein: CASSPRGSAKKRDEQFF. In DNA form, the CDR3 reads TGTGCCAGCAGCCCTCGGGGTAGCGCCAAAAAACGAGATGAGCAGTTCTTC.